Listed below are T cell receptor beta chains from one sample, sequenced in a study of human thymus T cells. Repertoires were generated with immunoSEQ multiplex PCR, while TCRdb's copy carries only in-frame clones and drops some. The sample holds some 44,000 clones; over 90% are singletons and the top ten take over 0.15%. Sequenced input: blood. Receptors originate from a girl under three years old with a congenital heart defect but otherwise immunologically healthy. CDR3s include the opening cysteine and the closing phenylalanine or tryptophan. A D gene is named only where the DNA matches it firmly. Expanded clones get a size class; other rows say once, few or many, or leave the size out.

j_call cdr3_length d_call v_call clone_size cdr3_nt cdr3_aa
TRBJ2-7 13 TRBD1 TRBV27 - TGTGCCAGCAGCCGAGGGACAGGGCTCGAGCAGTACTTC CASSRGTGLEQYF
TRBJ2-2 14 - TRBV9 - TGTGCCAGCAGCGTAGTTCGGTCCACCGGGGAGCTGTTTTTT CASSVVRSTGELFF
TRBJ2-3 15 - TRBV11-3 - TGTGCCAGCAGCTTCGGGGACGAGGCGATAGATACGCAGTATTTT CASSFGDEAIDTQYF
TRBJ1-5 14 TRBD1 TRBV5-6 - TGTGCCAGCAGCAGTAACAGGGGCGGGCAGCCCCAGCATTTT CASSSNRGGQPQHF
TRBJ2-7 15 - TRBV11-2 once TGTGCCAGCAGGTCTACAGGGTCCCTTTCCTACGAGCAGTACTTC CASRSTGSLSYEQYF
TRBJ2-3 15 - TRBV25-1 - TGTGCCACCACCGGAAGTCGGGACAACACAGATACGCAGTATTTT CATTGSRDNTDTQYF
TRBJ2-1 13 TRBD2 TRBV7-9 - TGTGCCAGCGGGACTAGCCTAACCAATGAGCAGTTCTTC CASGTSLTNEQFF
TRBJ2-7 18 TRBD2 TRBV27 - TGTGCCAGCAGTTTACGGGGGGGACTAGCGGGAGTATTCTACGAGCAGTACTTC CASSLRGGLAGVFYEQYF
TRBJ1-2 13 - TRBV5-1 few TGCGCCAGCAGAACGGACTGGGACTATGGCTACACCTTC CASRTDWDYGYTF
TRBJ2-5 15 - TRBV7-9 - TGTGCCAGCAGCTCGACTGGGACATCGGGAGAGACCCAGTACTTC CASSSTGTSGETQYF
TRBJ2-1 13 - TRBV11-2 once TGTGCCAGCAGCCTCCAACCGGGACAAGGCCAAATCTTC CASSLQPGQGQIF
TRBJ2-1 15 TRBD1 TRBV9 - TGTGCCAGCAGCGTAGCCCCGGACAGGGGCAATGAGCAGTTCTTC CASSVAPDRGNEQFF
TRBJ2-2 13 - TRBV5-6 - TGTGCCAGCAGCTTGGCACGGACCGGGGAGCTGTTTTTT CASSLARTGELFF
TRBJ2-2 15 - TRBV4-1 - TGCGCCAGCAGCCAAGAAATAGCCGGCACCGGGGAGCTGTTTTTT CASSQEIAGTGELFF
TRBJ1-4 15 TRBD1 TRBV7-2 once TGTGCCAGCAGCCGACAGGGGTTTTGGGATGAAAAACTGTTTTTT CASSRQGFWDEKLFF
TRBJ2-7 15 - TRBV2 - TGTGCCAGCAGTGCCGATCGGTACCTCTCCTACGAGCAGTACTTC CASSADRYLSYEQYF
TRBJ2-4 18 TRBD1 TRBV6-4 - TGTGCCAGCATATATAACCGGGACAGGGGTCTAGCCAAAAACATTCAGTACTTC CASIYNRDRGLAKNIQYF
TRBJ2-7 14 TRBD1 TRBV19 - TGTGCCAGTAGTGGTCGGACAGGCTCCTACGAGCAGTACTTC CASSGRTGSYEQYF
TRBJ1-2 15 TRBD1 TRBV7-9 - TGTGCCAGCAGCTCTTGGACAGGGCCTCCCTATGGCTACACCTTC CASSSWTGPPYGYTF
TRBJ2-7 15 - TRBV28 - TGTGCCAGCAGTTTATACCCTCCACTAAGGGGGAAGCAGTACTTC CASSLYPPLRGKQYF
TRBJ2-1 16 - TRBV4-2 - TGTGCCAGCAGCCAAGGGGCAGGAATTTCCTACAATGAGCAGTTCTTC CASSQGAGISYNEQFF
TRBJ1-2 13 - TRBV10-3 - TGTGCCATCAACGGTGGAAGTCACTATGGCTACACCTTC CAINGGSHYGYTF
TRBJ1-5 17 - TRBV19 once TGTGCCACCAAACCTCACCTTGGGGCGAATAGCAATCAGCCCCAGCATTTT CATKPHLGANSNQPQHF
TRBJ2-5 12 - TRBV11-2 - TGTGCCAGCAGCCCCCGGTTCGAGACCCAGTACTTC CASSPRFETQYF
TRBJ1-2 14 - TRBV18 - TGTGCCAGCTCACCGCCAGTGACAGGCCCGGGCTACACCTTC CASSPPVTGPGYTF
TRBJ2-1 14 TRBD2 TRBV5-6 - TGTGCCAGCACGAGCGGGAGGTCCTACAATGAGCAGTTCTTC CASTSGRSYNEQFF
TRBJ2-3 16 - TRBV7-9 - TGTGCCAGCAGCTTGGGGGTTTTTAGTAGCACAGATACGCAGTATTTT CASSLGVFSSTDTQYF
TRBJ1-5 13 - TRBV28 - TGTGCCAGCAGGCTTCGCGGGGGGCAGCCCCAGCATTTT CASRLRGGQPQHF
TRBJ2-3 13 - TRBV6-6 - TGTGCCAGCAGTGGACCCAGCACAGATACGCAGTATTTT CASSGPSTDTQYF
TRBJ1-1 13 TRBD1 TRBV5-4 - TGTGCCAGCAACCTCGGGACAGGGGGGAAAGCTTTCTTT CASNLGTGGKAFF
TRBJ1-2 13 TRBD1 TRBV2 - TGTGCCAGCAGCGTGACAGGGGACTATGGCTACACCTTC CASSVTGDYGYTF
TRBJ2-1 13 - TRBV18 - TGTGCCAGCTCTCCGGCGGTCTACAATGAGCAGTTCTTC CASSPAVYNEQFF
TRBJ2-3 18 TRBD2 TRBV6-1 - TGTGCCAGCAGTGAAAGACCTCCGGCTAGCGGAACCACAGATACGCAGTATTTT CASSERPPASGTTDTQYF
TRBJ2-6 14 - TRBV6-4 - TGTGCCAGCAGTGAAAGCTCTGGGGCCAACGTCCTGACTTTC CASSESSGANVLTF
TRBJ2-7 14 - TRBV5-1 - TGCGCCAGCAGCTTGGAGGGAACGACCTACGAGCAGTACTTC CASSLEGTTYEQYF
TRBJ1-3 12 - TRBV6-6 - TGTGCCAGCAGCCACCGGCGGGACACCATATATTTT CASSHRRDTIYF
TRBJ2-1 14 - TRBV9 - TGTGCCAGCAGCGTTAGCGTGACTGGCCATGAGCAGTTCTTC CASSVSVTGHEQFF
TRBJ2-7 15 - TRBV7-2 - TGTGCCAGCAGCTTAGTCTTCGGGGGCACCTACGAGCAGTACTTC CASSLVFGGTYEQYF
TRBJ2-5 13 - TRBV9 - TGTGCCAGCAGCCGAGGTTCACGAGAGACCCAGTACTTC CASSRGSRETQYF
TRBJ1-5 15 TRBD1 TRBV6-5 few TGTGCCAGCAGTTCACGACGGACAGGGAATCAGCCCCAGCATTTT CASSSRRTGNQPQHF
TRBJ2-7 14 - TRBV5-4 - TGTGCCAGCAGCCCCCGTTCGGTACCCTACGAGCAGTACTTC CASSPRSVPYEQYF
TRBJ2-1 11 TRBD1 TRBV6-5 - TGTGCCAGCAGGTACCACAGGGGGCAGTTCTTC CASRYHRGQFF
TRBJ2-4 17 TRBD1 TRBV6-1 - TGTGCCAGCAGTGAGAGGGACAGATCCACTGTCCAAAACATTCAGTACTTC CASSERDRSTVQNIQYF
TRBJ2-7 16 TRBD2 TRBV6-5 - TGTGCCAGCAGTTACGGGGCCGGGACTACCCACTACGAGCAGTACTTC CASSYGAGTTHYEQYF
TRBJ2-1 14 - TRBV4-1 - TGCGCCAGCAGCCAAGACCCCGAGGCCTATGAGCAGTTCTTC CASSQDPEAYEQFF
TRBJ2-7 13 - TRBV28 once TGTGCCACCGGACCCTATGGGCAGGGCGAGCAGTACTTC CATGPYGQGEQYF
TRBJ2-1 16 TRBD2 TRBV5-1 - TGCGCCAGCAGCTTAACTAGCGGGAGCTCCTACAATGAGCAGTTCTTC CASSLTSGSSYNEQFF
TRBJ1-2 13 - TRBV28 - TGTGCCAGCAGTTTAGTGTTTTACTATGGCTACACCTTC CASSLVFYYGYTF
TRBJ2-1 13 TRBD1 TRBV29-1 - TGCAGCGTTGTACAGGGGGCTATAGATGAGCAGTTCTTC CSVVQGAIDEQFF
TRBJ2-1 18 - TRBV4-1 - TGCGCCAGCAGCCAATTAACTCAGGGGAGAAGCTCCTACAATGAGCAGTTCTTC CASSQLTQGRSSYNEQFF
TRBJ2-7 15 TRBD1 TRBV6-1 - TGTGCCAGCAGTGAAGGGAGGGACAGGGTACACGAGCAGTACTTC CASSEGRDRVHEQYF
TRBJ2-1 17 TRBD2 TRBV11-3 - TGTGCCAGCAGCTTGAGCTCCTATAGCGGGAGGCGGAATGAGCAGTTCTTC CASSLSSYSGRRNEQFF
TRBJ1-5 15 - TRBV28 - TGTGCCAGCAGTTTAAGGGGCTCTTTTTGGCAGCCCCAGCATTTT CASSLRGSFWQPQHF
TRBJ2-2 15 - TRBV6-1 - TGTGCCAGCAGTGAGCCGGGGGCGTACACCGGGGAGCTGTTTTTT CASSEPGAYTGELFF
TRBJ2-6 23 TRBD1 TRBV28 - TGTGCCAGCAGGTTCCGCTTAGCCCGGGACAGGGGCATCTCCCTCTCTGGGGCCAACGTCCTGACTTTC CASRFRLARDRGISLSGANVLTF
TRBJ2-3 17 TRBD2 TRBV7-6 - TGTGCCAGCAGCCGAGATGGACTAGCGGGAGTCACAGATACGCAGTATTTT CASSRDGLAGVTDTQYF